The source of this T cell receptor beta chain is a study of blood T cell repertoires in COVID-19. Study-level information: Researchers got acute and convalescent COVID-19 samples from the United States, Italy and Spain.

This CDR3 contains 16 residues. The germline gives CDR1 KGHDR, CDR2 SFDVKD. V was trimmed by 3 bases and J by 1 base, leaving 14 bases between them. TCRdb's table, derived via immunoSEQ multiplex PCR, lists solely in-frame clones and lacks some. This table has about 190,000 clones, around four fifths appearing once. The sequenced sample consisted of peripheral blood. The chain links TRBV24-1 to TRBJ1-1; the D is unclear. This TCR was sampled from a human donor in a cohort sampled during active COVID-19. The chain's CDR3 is CATSDGEGSENTEAFF. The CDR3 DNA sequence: TGTGCCACCAGTGATGGCGAAGGCAGCGAGAACACTGAAGCTTTCTTT.